This T cell receptor beta chain was identified during a study of cytomegalovirus exposure and HLA in healthy donors. The CDR3 length is 15 residues. V was pared by 6 bases and J by 2 bases, with 4 bases of the junction left unmatched. Germline-derived CDR1 and CDR2 are SEHNR and FQNEAQ (reference sequence). The PCR ran on 60 Vbeta and 13 Jbeta primers. Method: immunoSEQ multiplex PCR; TCRdb's copy keeps in-frame clones and lacks some. This repertoire shows around 130,000 clones, around 77% found once; its top ten account for around 1.2%. Sequencing was done on a sample of PBMCs. This TCR came from a man in his fifties or sixties in good health and CMV-seronegative. J is TRBJ1-3 and V is TRBV7-9; TRBD1 matches at 10 bases. The CDR3 DNA reads TGTGCCAGCAGTCAGACAGGGGGCCCTGGAAACACCATATATTTT. The encoded protein is CASSQTGGPGNTIYF. The whole variable domain, remainder taken from reference TRBV7-9 and TRBJ1-3, is DTGVSQNPRHKITKRGQNVTFRCDPISEHNRLYWYRQTLGQGPEFLTYFQNEAQLEKSRLLSDRFSAERPKGSFSTLEIQRTEQGDSAMYLCASSQTGGPGNTIYFGEGSWLTVV.